The subject of this entry is one TCR beta chain. The sample is drawn from a study of blood T cell repertoires in COVID-19. Turning to the study itself: The United States, Italy and Spain supplied acute and convalescent COVID-19 samples. Nucleic acid was either cDNA or gDNA, and it came from T cells, B-cell-depleted T cells, or PBMCs.

As handled by the study authors: It was from reference gene primer amplification that nucleated cell counts were estimated. Data came from immunoSEQ multiplex PCR; TCRdb stores just in-frame clones and leaves some out. That table supplies the V and J calls and clone size; D and trimming were determined from the DNA. Of about 26,000 clones listed, around 90% are singletons. The CDR3 loop spans 16 amino acids. Germline trimming cut 4 bases from V and 3 bases from J; bases unmatched to any gene: 7. CDR1 is SNHLY, CDR2 FYNNEI, per germline. The clonotype was recovered from an older woman with active COVID-19. The chain carries TRBV2 and TRBJ1-5, with 9 bases matching TRBD1. Sequenced sample: peripheral blood. The CDR3 sequence is CASSAGTGPSNQPQHF. The CDR3 DNA is TGTGCCAGCAGTGCCGGGACAGGGCCTTCCAATCAGCCCCAGCATTTT.